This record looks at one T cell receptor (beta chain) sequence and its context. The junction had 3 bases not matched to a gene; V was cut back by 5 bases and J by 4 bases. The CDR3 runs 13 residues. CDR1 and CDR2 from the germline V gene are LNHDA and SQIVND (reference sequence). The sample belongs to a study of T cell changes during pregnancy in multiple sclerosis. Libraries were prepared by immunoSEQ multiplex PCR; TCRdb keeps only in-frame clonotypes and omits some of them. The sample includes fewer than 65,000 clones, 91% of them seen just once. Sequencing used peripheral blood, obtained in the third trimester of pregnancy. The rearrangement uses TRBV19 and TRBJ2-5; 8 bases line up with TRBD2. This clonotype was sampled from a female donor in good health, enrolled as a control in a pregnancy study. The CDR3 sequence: CASSPREGETQYF. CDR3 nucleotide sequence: TGTGCCAGTAGTCCCCGGGAGGGAGAGACCCAGTACTTC.